This T cell receptor beta chain emerged from a study of identical twins. Study-level results: Conclusions leaned on cross-sectional statistical analysis and did not track the same donors over time.

TCRdb used MiXCR to reprocess the 5' RACE reads, holding one entry per CDR3 protein. The sample lists approximately 500,000 distinct CDR3 sequences; less than 25% were seen once. CDR3 length equals 13 residues. The germline gives CDR1 DFQATT, CDR2 SNEGSKA (reference sequence). The ends were cut back, 6 bases at V and 0 bases at J, with 9 bases in the middle. This clonotype turned up a few times. The antigen is not known. These data also formed part of another study, on T cells expressing NK-cell markers.

V is TRBV20-1 and J is TRBJ2-4; D perhaps matches TRBD2 (5 bases). Source material: CD4+ T cells sorted from blood. This sequence was found in a woman between 18 and 30 years old in good health. CDR3 protein: CSAGGLAKNIQYF. As DNA, the CDR3 is TGCAGTGCGGGCGGGCTAGCCAAAAACATTCAGTACTTC.